Presented here are 15 T cell receptor beta chains from one specimen sequenced in a study of CD8 T cells in Susac syndrome. RNA in amounts of roughly 0.5 to 1 ug was reverse transcribed with random hexamers. TCRdb re-analysed the immunoSEQ multiplex PCR reads in MiXCR, keeping a single row per CDR3 protein. The data contain approximately 80,000 distinct CDR3 sequences, roughly 94% of them singletons. Input material: CD8+ T cells from PBMCs. These receptors came from a human donor with Susac syndrome.

This rearrangement joins TRBV7-9 to TRBJ2-1; no reliable D call. Germline V gene lookup returns CDR1 SEHNR and CDR2 FQNEAQ (reference sequence). The CDR3 is made up of 14 amino acids. Trimming shortened V by 1 base and J by 6 bases, and 10 bases separated the two germline ends. CDR3 DNA sequence: TGTGCCAGCAGCTTAGGAATAGGGCCCAATGAGCAGTTCTTC. It translates to CASSLGIGPNEQFF.

The gene calls are TRBV13 and TRBJ2-7, with TRBD1 matching over 9 bases. This CDR3 has 15 amino acids. Germline lookup yields CDR1 PRHDT and CDR2 FYEKMQ (reference sequence). The junction had 9 bases not matched to a gene; V was cut back by 4 bases and J by 5 bases. The CDR3 loop reads CASSSAGTGWHEQYF. The DNA of the CDR3 is TGTGCCAGCAGCTCCGCCGGGACAGGGTGGCACGAGCAGTACTTC.

This chain uses TRBV7-8 with TRBJ2-2, with 9 nucleotides matching TRBD2. CDR1 is SGHVS, CDR2 FQNEAQ, per germline. The CDR3 loop spans 17 amino acids. With V trimmed by 5 bases and J by 5 bases, 12 bases remained unmatched. CDR3 in amino acids: CASSPPMRGGPTGELFF. The CDR3 DNA reads TGTGCCAGCAGCCCACCAATGCGGGGGGGCCCAACCGGGGAGCTGTTTTTT.

This clonotype occurred once. V and J are TRBV7-9 and TRBJ2-7; the match to TRBD1 covers 7 bases. The germline V gene has CDR1 SEHNR and CDR2 FQNEAQ (reference sequence). V lost 5 bases, J lost 3 bases, and 4 bases stayed unmatched. CDR3 length: 13 amino acids. CDR3 DNA: TGTGCCAGCAGCCTGACAGGGCGCTACGAGCAGTACTTC. It is translated as CASSLTGRYEQYF.

The rearrangement joins TRBV7-6 to TRBJ1-5; TRBD1 agrees at 9 bases. V dropped 5 bases and J dropped 5; count of bases not matched to a gene: 7. Germline V gene lookup returns CDR1 SGHVS and CDR2 FNYEAQ. This CDR3 has 15 amino acids. CDR3 sequence reads: CASSRTGGWDQPQHF. The CDR3 DNA follows: TGTGCCAGCAGCCGAACAGGGGGCTGGGATCAGCCCCAGCATTTT.

This sequence joins TRBV27 and TRBJ2-1; D gene uncertain. This CDR3 has 13 residues. The V and J ends lost 3 bases and 3 bases respectively, with 6 bases between them. CDR1 is MNHEY, CDR2 SMNVEV, per germline (reference sequence). CDR3 protein: CASSLFGYNEQFF. For the CDR3, the DNA is TGTGCCAGCAGTTTGTTTGGCTACAATGAGCAGTTCTTC.

The chain uses TRBV28 and TRBJ1-5; the D is unclear. The CDR3 spans 12 residues. CDR1 and CDR2 (germline): MDHEN, SYDVKM. Between the trimmed V and J ends, which lost 5 bases and 8 bases, there was a span of 10 bases. The CDR3, as DNA: TGTGCCAGCAGTCGTGTCGTTGAGCCCCAGCATTTT. As protein: CASSRVVEPQHF.

V gene TRBV13 combines with J gene TRBJ2-5; 9 nucleotides line up with TRBD1. V lost 4 bases and J lost 1; bases outside the gene matches: 7. The CDR3 is 16 amino acids. The germline V gene has CDR1 PRHDT and CDR2 FYEKMQ (reference sequence). The CDR3 bases are TGTGCCAGCAGCTCTCGGGGACAGGGAGTCCAAGAGACCCAGTACTTC. It specifies CASSSRGQGVQETQYF.

The chain carries TRBV5-6 and TRBJ2-7, with D possibly matching TRBD2 (7 bases). V lost 4 bases and J 7 bases, leaving 15 bases between the germline ends. There are 13 residues in the CDR3. Germline loops: CDR1 SGHDT, CDR2 YYEEEE. The DNA for the CDR3 is TGTGCCAGCAGCCCCGGGGGGCTGAAAGAGCAGTACTTC. It codes for CASSPGGLKEQYF.

This sequence joins TRBV5-1 and TRBJ1-2; D not resolved. CDR1 and CDR2 from the germline V gene are SGHRS and YFSETQ. This CDR3 has 14 residues. The V and J ends lost 4 bases and 5 bases respectively, with 15 bases between them. CDR3 sequence (DNA): TGCGCCAGCAGCCCCCATGAGTCGACTTATGGCTACACCTTC. Translation gives CASSPHESTYGYTF. Filled out from reference TRBV5-1 and TRBJ1-2, the complete variable domain reads KAGVTQTPRYLIKTRGQQVTLSCSPISGHRSVSWYQQTPGQGLQFLFEYFSETQRNKGNFPGRFSGRQFSNSRSEMNVSTLELGDSALYLCASSPHESTYGYTFGSGTRLTVV.

The rearrangement uses TRBV29-1 and TRBJ2-2, with D perhaps TRBD1 (5 bases). V was clipped by 4 bases and J by 5 bases, with 8 bases between them. CDR1 and CDR2 (germline): SQVTM, ANQGSEA. The CDR3 is 12 residues long. The CDR3 is CSVVRQTGELFF. The CDR3 nucleotides are TGCAGCGTTGTACGACAGACCGGGGAGCTGTTTTTT.

The rearrangement uses TRBV20-1 and TRBJ2-7; TRBD1 aligns across 8 bases. This CDR3 has 13 amino acids. V gave up 5 bases and J gave up 2 bases; unmatched junction bases: 5. CDR1 is DFQATT, CDR2 SNEGSKA, per germline (reference sequence). Here the CDR3 DNA reads TGCAGTGCTGGACAGGGAGCGGCCTACGAGCAGTACTTC. Translated, it gives CSAGQGAAYEQYF.

The CDR3 bases are TGTGCCAGCAGTTTCGGGACAGGGGACCCTGGCTACACCTTC. This encodes CASSFGTGDPGYTF. The chain couples TRBV28 to TRBJ1-2, with TRBD1 matching over 10 bases. The junction had 5 bases not matched to a gene; V was cut back by 3 bases and J by 7 bases. CDR1 and CDR2 (germline): MDHEN, SYDVKM. The CDR3 consists of 14 residues.

The chain is built from TRBV9 and TRBJ2-6; possibly TRBD1 for D (5 bases). The CDR3 contains 17 residues. V gave up 3 bases and J gave up 2 bases, with 15 bases separating them. Germline loops: CDR1 SGDLS, CDR2 YYNGEE. The CDR3 DNA sequence: TGTGCCAGCAGCGCCCGGACCCAGGACACTGGGGCCAACGTCCTGACTTTC. Protein: CASSARTQDTGANVLTF.

V is TRBV29-1 and J is TRBJ1-2; D ambiguous. Trimming shortened V by 6 bases and J by 3 bases, and 11 bases separated the two germline ends. Germline V lookup: CDR1 SQVTM, CDR2 ANQGSEA. The CDR3 has 12 amino acids. The CDR3 DNA sequence: TGCAGCGTGGAGACAAGGGACTATGGCTACACCTTC. Amino acids: CSVETRDYGYTF.